This T cell receptor (beta chain) was obtained from a study of blood T cell repertoires in COVID-19. This clone was seen a single time. Authors' analysis steps: Nucleated cell counts were estimated from reference gene primer amplification. Clones were read by immunoSEQ multiplex PCR, and TCRdb kept only the in-frame ones, dropping some. Clone size and V and J calls were adopted from that table, with D and trimming inferred from the DNA. Here the sample spans some 300,000 clones, nearly 90% being singletons. Cohort assignment relied on participant-reported clinical history. What was sequenced was PBMCs or T cells enriched from blood (not recorded which). This clonotype originated in a woman in her thirties who had recovered from COVID-19.

The CDR3 protein is CASERYGQGPPFYEQYF. Here the CDR3 DNA reads TGTGCCAGCGAACGCTACGGACAGGGCCCCCCCTTTTACGAGCAGTACTTC. V is TRBV21-1 and J is TRBJ2-7; TRBD1 is taken as the D call from the table, unchecked against the DNA. TRBV21-1 is designated a pseudogene. The CDR3 runs to 17 residues.